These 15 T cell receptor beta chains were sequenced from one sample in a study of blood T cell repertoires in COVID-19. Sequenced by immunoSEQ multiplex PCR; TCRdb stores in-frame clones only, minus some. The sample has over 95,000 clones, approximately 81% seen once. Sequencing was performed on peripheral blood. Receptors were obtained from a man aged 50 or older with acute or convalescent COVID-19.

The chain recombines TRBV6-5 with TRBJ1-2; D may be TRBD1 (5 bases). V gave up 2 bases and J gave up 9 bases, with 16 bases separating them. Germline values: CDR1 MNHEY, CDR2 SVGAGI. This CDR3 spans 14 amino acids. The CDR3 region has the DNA TGTGCCAGCAGTTACCTGGGGGGGGGTCATCGCTACACCTTC. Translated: CASSYLGGGHRYTF.

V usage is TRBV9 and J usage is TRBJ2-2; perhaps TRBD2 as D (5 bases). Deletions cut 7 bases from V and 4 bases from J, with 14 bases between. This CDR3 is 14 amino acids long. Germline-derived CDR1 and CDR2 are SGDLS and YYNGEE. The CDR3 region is CASASGPATGELFF. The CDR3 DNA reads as TGTGCCAGCGCCAGCGGACCTGCCACCGGGGAGCTGTTTTTT.

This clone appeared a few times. CDR3 residues: CASSLGGNYGYTF. The CDR3 DNA reads TGCGCCAGCAGCTTAGGCGGTAACTATGGCTACACCTTC. J is TRBJ1-2 and V is TRBV5-1; no clear D. The CDR3 loop spans 13 amino acids. The V end was cut by 2 bases, the J end by 1 base, with 6 bases between. The V gene's germline CDR1 is SGHRS and CDR2 YFSETQ.

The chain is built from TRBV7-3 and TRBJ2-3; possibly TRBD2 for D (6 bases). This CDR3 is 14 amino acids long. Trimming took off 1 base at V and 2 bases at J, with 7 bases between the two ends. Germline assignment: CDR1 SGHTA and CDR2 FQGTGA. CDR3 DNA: TGTGCCAGCAGCTTAATAGCGGCCACAGATACGCAGTATTTT. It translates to CASSLIAATDTQYF.

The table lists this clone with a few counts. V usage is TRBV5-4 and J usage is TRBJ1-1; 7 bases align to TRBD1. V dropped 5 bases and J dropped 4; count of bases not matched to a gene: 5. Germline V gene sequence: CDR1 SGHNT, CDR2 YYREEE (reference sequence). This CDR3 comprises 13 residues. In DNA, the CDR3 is TGTGCCAGCAGTCCGACAGGGTTCACTGAAGCTTTCTTT. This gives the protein CASSPTGFTEAFF. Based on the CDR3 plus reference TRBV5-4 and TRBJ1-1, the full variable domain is ETGVTQSPTHLIKTRGQQVTLRCSSQSGHNTVSWYQQALGQGPQFIFQYYREEENGRGNFPPRFSGLQFPNYSSELNVNALELDDSALYLCASSPTGFTEAFFGQGTRLTVV.

The CDR3: CASSRGQGENIQYF. The CDR3 DNA sequence: TGTGCCAGTAGTAGAGGACAGGGAGAAAACATTCAGTACTTC. The chain has TRBV19 and TRBJ2-4, with TRBD1 matching over 8 bases. Germline CDR1 reads LNHDA; CDR2 reads SQIVND (reference sequence). The CDR3 runs 14 residues. J was trimmed by 5 bases and V by 4 bases; bases with no gene match: 4.

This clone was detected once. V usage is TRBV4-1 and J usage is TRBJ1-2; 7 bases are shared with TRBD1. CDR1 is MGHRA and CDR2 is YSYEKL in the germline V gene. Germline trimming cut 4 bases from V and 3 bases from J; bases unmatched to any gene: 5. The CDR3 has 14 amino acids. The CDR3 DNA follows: TGCGCCAGCAGCCTCCAGACAGGGCACTATGGCTACACCTTC. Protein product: CASSLQTGHYGYTF.

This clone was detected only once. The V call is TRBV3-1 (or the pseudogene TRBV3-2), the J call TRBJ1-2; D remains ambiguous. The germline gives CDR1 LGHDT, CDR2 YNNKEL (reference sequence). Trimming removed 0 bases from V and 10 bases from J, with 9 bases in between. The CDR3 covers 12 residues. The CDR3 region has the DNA TGTGCCAGCAGCCAAGATCTACGTTCCTACACCTTC. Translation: CASSQDLRSYTF.

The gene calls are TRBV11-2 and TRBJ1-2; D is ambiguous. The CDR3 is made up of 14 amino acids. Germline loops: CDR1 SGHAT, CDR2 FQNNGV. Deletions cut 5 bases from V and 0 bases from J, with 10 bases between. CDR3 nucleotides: TGTGCCAGCAGCATGGTCAGATCTAACTATGGCTACACCTTC. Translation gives CASSMVRSNYGYTF.

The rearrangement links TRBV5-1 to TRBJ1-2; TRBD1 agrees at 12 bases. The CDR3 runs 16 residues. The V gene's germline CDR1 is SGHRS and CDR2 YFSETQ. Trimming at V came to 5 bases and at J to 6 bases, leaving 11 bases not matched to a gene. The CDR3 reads CASSSQPGQGANGYTF. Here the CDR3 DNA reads TGCGCCAGCAGTTCCCAACCGGGACAGGGGGCAAATGGCTACACCTTC. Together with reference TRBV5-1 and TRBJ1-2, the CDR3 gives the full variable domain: KAGVTQTPRYLIKTRGQQVTLSCSPISGHRSVSWYQQTPGQGLQFLFEYFSETQRNKGNFPGRFSGRQFSNSRSEMNVSTLELGDSALYLCASSSQPGQGANGYTFGSGTRLTVV.

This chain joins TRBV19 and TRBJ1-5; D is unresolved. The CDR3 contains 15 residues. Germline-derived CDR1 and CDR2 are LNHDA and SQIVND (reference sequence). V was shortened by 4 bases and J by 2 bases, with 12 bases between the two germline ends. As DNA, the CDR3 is TGTGCCAGTAGTACCGAGACACCGGGCAATCAGCCCCAGCATTTT. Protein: CASSTETPGNQPQHF.

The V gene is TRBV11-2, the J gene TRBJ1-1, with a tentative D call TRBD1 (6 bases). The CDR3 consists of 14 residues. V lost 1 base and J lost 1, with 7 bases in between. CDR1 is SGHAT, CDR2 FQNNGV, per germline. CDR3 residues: CASSLGTENTEAFF. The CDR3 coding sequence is TGTGCCAGCAGCTTAGGGACAGAGAACACTGAAGCTTTCTTT.

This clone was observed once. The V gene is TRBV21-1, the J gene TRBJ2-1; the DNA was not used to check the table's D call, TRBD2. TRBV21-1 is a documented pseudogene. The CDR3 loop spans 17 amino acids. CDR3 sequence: CASSNWLWERAYNEQFF. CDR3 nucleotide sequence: TGTGCCAGCAGCAACTGGCTGTGGGAGAGGGCCTACAATGAGCAGTTCTTC.

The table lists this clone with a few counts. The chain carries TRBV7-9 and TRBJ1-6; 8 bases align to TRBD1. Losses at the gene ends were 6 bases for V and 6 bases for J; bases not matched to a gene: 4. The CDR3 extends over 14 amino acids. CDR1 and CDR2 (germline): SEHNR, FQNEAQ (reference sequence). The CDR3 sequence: CASSWTGSNSPLHF. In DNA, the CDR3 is TGTGCCAGCAGTTGGACAGGGAGTAATTCACCCCTCCACTTT.

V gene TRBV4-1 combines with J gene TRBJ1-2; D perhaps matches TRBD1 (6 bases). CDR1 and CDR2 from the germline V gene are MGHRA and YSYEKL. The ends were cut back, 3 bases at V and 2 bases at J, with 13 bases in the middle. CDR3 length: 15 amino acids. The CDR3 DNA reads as TGCGCCAGCAGCCAGGCATGGACAGCCAACTATGGCTACACCTTC. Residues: CASSQAWTANYGYTF.